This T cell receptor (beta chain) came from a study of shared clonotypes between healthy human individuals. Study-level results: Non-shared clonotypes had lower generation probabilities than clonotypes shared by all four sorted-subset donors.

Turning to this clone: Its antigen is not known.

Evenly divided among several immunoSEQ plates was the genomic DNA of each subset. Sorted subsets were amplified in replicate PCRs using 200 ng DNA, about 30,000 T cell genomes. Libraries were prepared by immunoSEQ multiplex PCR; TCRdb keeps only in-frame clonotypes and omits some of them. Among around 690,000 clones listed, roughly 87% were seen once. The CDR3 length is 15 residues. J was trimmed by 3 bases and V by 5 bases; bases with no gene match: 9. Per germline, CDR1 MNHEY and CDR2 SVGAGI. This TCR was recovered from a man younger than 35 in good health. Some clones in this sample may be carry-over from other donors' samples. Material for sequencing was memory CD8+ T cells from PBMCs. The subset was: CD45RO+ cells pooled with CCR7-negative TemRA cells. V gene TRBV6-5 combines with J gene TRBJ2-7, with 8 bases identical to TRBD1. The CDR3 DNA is TGTGCCAGCAGTACCCCGTACAGGGGGATCTACGAGCAGTACTTC. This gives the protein CASSTPYRGIYEQYF.